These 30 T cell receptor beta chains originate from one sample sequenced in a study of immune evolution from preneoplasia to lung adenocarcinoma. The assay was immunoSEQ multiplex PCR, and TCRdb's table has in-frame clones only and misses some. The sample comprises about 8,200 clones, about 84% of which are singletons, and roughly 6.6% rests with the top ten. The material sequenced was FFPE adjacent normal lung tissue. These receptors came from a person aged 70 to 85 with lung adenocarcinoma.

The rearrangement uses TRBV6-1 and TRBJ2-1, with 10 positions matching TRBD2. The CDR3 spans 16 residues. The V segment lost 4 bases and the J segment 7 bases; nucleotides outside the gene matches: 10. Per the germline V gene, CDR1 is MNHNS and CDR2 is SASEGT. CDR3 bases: TGTGCCAGCAGTGCCTTAGCGGGAGGTTTAAAGAATGAGCAGTTCTTC. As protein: CASSALAGGLKNEQFF.

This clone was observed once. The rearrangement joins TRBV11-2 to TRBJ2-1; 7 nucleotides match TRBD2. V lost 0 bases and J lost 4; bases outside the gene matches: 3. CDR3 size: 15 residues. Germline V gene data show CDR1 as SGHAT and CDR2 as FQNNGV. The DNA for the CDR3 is TGTGCCAGCAGCTTAGATTGGGGGGGATACAATGAGCAGTTCTTC. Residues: CASSLDWGGYNEQFF.

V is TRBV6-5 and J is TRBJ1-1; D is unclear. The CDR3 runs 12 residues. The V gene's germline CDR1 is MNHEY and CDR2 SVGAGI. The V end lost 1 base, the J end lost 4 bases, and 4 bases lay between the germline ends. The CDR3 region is CASSYLGTEAFF. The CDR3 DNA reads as TGTGCCAGCAGTTACTTGGGCACTGAAGCTTTCTTT.

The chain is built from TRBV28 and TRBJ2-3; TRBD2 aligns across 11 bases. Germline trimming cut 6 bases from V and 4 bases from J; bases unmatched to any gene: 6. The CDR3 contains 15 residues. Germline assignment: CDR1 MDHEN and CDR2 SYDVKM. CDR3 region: CASSLAGGGADTQYF. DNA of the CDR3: TGTGCCAGCAGCCTAGCGGGAGGAGGGGCAGATACGCAGTATTTT.

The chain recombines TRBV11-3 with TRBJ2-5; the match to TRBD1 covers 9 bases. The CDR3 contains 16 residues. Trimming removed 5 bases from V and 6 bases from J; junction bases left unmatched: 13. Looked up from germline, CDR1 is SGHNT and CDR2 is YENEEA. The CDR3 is CASSPSTGGGYQTQYF. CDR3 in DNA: TGTGCCAGCAGCCCTTCGACAGGGGGTGGTTACCAGACCCAGTACTTC.

The CDR3: CACDRGSAGELFF. The CDR3 DNA sequence: TGTGCCTGCGATCGGGGAAGCGCCGGGGAGCTGTTTTTT. J is TRBJ2-2 and V is TRBV30, with D maybe TRBD2 (5 bases). CDR1 is GTSNPN, CDR2 SVGIG, per germline (reference sequence). V was cut by 6 bases and J by 6 bases, with 14 bases left in between. The CDR3 consists of 13 residues.

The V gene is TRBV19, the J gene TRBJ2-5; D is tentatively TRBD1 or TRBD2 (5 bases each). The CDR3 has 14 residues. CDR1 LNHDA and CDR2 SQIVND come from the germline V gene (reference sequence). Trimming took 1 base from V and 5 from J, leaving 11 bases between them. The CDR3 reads CASSIGGTGETQYF. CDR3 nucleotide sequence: TGTGCCAGTAGTATAGGGGGGACGGGTGAGACCCAGTACTTC.

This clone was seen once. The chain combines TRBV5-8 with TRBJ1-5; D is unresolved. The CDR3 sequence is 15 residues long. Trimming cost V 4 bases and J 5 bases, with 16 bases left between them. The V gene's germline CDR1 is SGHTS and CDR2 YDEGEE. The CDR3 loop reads CASSQWVGSDQPQHF. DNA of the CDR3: TGTGCCAGCAGCCAATGGGTGGGCTCCGATCAGCCCCAGCATTTT.

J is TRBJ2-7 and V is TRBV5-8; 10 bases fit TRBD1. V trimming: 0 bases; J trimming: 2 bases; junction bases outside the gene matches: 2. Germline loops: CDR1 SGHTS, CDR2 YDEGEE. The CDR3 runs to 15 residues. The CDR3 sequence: CASSLVGTGAYEQYF. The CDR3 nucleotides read TGTGCCAGCAGCTTGGTAGGGACAGGGGCCTACGAGCAGTACTTC.

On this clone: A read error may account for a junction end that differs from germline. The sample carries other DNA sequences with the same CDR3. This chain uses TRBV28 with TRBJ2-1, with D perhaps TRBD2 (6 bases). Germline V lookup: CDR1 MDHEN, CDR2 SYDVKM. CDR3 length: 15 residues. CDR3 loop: CASSAYGTEYNEQFF. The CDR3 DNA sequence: TGTGCTAGCAGTGCATACGGGACTGAATACAATGAGCAGTTCTTC.

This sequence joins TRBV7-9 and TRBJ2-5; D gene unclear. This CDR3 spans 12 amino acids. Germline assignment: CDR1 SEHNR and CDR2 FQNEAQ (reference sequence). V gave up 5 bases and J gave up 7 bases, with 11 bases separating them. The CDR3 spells CASSLPSGTQYF. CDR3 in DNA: TGTGCCAGCAGCCTACCCTCAGGGACCCAGTACTTC.

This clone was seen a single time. The CDR3 nucleotides are TGTGCCAGCACCCCAAACGAGGCCAGGTCCGGGGAGCTGTTTTTT. It yields the protein CASTPNEARSGELFF. The V gene is TRBV28, the J gene TRBJ2-2; D is uncertain. This CDR3 is built from 15 residues. Trimming cost V 7 bases and J 6 bases, with 18 bases left between them. Germline CDR1 and CDR2: MDHEN and SYDVKM.

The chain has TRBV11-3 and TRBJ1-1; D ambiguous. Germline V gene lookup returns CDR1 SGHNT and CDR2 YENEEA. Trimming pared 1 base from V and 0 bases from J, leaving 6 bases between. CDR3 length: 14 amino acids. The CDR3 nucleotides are TGTGCCAGCAGCTTAGGCCTGATGAACACTGAAGCTTTCTTT. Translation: CASSLGLMNTEAFF.

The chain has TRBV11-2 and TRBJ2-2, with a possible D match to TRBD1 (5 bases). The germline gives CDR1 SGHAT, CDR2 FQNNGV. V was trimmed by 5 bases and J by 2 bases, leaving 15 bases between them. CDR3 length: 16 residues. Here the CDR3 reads CASSLQGGPNTGELFF. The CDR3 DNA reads TGTGCCAGCAGCCTCCAGGGTGGCCCTAACACCGGGGAGCTGTTTTTT.

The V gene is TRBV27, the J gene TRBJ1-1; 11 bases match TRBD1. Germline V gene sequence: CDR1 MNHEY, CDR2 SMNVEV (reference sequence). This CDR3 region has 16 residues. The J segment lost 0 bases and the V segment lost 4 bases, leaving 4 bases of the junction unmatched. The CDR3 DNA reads TGTGCCAGCAGTTCCTGGACAGGGGGCTTGAACACTGAAGCTTTCTTT. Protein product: CASSSWTGGLNTEAFF.

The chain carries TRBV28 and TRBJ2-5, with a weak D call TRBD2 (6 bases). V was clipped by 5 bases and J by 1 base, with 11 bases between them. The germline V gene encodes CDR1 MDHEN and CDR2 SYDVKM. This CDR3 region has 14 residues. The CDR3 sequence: CASSPGGIQETQYF. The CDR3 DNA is TGTGCCAGCAGTCCCGGGGGAATCCAAGAGACCCAGTACTTC.

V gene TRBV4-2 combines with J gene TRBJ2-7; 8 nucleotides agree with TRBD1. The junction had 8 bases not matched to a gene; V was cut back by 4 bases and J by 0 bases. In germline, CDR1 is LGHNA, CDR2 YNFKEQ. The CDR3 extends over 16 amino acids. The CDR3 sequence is CASSRTTTGDSYEQYF. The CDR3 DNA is TGTGCCAGCAGCCGAACCACGACAGGGGACTCCTACGAGCAGTACTTC.

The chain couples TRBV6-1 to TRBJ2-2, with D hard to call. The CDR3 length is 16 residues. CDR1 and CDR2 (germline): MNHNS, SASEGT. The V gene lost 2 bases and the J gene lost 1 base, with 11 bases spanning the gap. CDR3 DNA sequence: TGTGCCAGCAGTGAAAGATGGGTCGGGAACACCGGGGAGCTGTTTTTT. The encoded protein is CASSERWVGNTGELFF.

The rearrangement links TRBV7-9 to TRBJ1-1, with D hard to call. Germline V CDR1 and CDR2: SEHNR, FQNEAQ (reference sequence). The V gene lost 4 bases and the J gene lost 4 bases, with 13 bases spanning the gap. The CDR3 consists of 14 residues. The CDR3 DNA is TGTGCCAGCAGCTCGCACGGCGAGGGCACTGAAGCTTTCTTT. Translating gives CASSSHGEGTEAFF. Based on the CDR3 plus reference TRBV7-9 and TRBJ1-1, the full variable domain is DTGVSQNPRHKITKRGQNVTFRCDPISEHNRLYWYRQTLGQGPEFLTYFQNEAQLEKSRLLSDRFSAERPKGSFSTLEIQRTEQGDSAMYLCASSSHGEGTEAFFGQGTRLTVV.

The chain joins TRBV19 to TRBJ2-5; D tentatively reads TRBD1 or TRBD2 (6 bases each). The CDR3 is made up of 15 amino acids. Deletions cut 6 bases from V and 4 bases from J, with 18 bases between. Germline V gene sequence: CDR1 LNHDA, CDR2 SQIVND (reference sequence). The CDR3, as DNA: TGTGCCAGTAGAGTGGGGGGCACTGACCTAGAGACCCAGTACTTC. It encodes CASRVGGTDLETQYF.

The CDR3 reads CASSAEFRGAGGYTF. In nucleotides, the CDR3 is TGTGCCAGCAGTGCTGAGTTTAGGGGGGCAGGAGGCTACACCTTC. V is TRBV6-5 and J is TRBJ1-2, with D possibly matching TRBD1 (6 bases). V was cut by 5 bases and J by 8 bases, with 21 bases left in between. Germline V gives CDR1 MNHEY, CDR2 SVGAGI. CDR3 length: 15 amino acids.

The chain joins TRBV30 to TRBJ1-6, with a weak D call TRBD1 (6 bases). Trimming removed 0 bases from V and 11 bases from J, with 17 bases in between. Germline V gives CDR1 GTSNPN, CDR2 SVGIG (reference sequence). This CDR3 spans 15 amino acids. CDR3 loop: CAWSVEGGGSPPLHF. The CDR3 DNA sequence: TGTGCCTGGAGTGTTGAGGGGGGGGGTTCTCCACCCCTCCACTTT.

The CDR3 sequence: CASSQAPLYSNQPQHF. The CDR3 DNA reads as TGCGCCAGCAGCCAGGCGCCACTTTATAGCAATCAGCCCCAGCATTTT. V gene TRBV4-1 combines with J gene TRBJ1-5; D remains ambiguous. The CDR3 has 16 residues. The V and J ends lost 3 bases and 0 bases respectively, with 12 bases between them. CDR1 MGHRA and CDR2 YSYEKL come from the germline V gene.

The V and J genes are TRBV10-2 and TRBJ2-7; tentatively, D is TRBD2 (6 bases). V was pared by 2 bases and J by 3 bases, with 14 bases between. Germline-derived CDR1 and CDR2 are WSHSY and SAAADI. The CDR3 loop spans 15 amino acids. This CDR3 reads CASSEIGGVLYEQYF. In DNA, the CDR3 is TGCGCCAGCAGTGAGATCGGGGGAGTACTCTACGAGCAGTACTTC.

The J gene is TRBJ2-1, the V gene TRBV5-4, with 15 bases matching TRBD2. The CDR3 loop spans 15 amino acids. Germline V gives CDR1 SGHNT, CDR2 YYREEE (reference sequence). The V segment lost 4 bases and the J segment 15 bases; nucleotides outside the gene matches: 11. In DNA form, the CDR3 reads TGTGCCAGCAGCCAAGCACGGACTAGCGGGGGGGTATGGTTCTTC. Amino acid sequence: CASSQARTSGGVWFF.

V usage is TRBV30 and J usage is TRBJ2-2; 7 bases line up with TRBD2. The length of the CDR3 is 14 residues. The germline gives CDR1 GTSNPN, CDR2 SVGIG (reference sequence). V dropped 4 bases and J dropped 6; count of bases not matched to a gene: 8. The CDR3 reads CAWTLGLDSGELFF. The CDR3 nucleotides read TGTGCCTGGACTCTTGGACTAGACTCCGGGGAGCTGTTTTTT.

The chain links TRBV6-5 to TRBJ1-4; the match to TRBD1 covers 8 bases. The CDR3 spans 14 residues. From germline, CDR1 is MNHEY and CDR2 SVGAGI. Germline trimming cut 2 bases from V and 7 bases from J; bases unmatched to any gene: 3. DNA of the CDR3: TGTGCCAGCAGTTACGGGGGACAGGTTGAAAAACTGTTTTTT. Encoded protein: CASSYGGQVEKLFF.

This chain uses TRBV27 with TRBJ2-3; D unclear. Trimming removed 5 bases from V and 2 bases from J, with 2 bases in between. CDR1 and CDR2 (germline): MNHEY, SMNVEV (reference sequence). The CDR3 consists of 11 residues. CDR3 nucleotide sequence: TGTGCCAGCAGTGACACAGATACGCAGTATTTT. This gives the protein CASSDTDTQYF.

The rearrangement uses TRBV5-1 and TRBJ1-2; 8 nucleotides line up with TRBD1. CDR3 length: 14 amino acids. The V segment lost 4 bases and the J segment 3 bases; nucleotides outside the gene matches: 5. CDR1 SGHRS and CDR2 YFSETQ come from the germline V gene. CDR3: CASSPQGADYGYTF. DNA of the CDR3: TGCGCCAGCAGCCCGCAGGGGGCCGACTATGGCTACACCTTC.

In DNA, the CDR3 is TGCGCCAGCAGCCAAGAGGGGAGGCCCAGTTGGGGGCGAACAGATACGCAGTATTTT. Translating it yields CASSQEGRPSWGRTDTQYF. The chain has TRBV4-1 and TRBJ2-3, with D perhaps TRBD1 or TRBD2 (6 bases each). The V and J ends lost 0 bases and 3 bases respectively, with 22 bases between them. Germline V gene data show CDR1 as MGHRA and CDR2 as YSYEKL. This CDR3 has 19 amino acids.